This TCR beta chain was retrieved from a study of cytomegalovirus exposure and HLA in healthy donors. The V gene lost 0 bases and the J gene lost 1 base, with 12 bases spanning the gap. Germline V gene sequence: CDR1 MNHEY, CDR2 SMNVEV (reference sequence). The CDR3 loop spans 16 amino acids. Study outcomes and limitations: Within an earlier analysis, most TCR beta V segments proved productive either about 87% or about 30% of the time. Immune exposure data for these donors was limited to CMV serostatus.

Concerning this clone: Its antigen is unknown.

The PCR contained 60 Vbeta and 13 Jbeta primers. Data came from immunoSEQ multiplex PCR; TCRdb stores just in-frame clones and leaves some out. The repertoire holds about 150,000 clones, with around 79% as singletons. The receptor was derived from a human donor in good health. Sequenced input: PBMCs. The chain combines TRBV27 with TRBJ1-2; no clear D gene. In DNA, the CDR3 is TGTGCCAGCAGTTTATCGGCGGTCGGCCGTAACTATGGCTACACCTTC. This gives the protein CASSLSAVGRNYGYTF.